This paragraph reports one T cell receptor beta chain. Healthy bone marrow donors made up the cohort. These data are taken from a study of cytomegalovirus exposure and HLA in healthy donors. Study details: For the approximately 390 genotyped donors, over 80% fell within the Caucasian-associated ancestry cluster.

PCR primers comprised 60 Vbeta and 13 Jbeta primers. Sequencing used immunoSEQ multiplex PCR; TCRdb keeps in-frame clones, though not all of them. The data contain roughly 81,000 clones, roughly 78% of them seen just once; the ten biggest clones take up 2.5%. This CDR3 comprises 18 residues. Germline trimming cut 0 bases from V and 9 bases from J; bases unmatched to any gene: 13. CDR1 is SNHLY and CDR2 is FYNNEI in the germline V gene. Specimen: PBMCs. This sequence originates from a man aged 30 to 39 in good health and CMV-seronegative. V gene TRBV2 combines with J gene TRBJ1-6; 8 bases line up with TRBD1. CDR3 bases: TGTGCCAGCAGTGAAGCGGGACCCTCGACAGGGGATCCTTCACCCCTCCACTTT. It translates to CASSEAGPSTGDPSPLHF.